This T cell receptor beta chain was sequenced during a study of cytomegalovirus exposure and HLA in healthy donors. Overall study results and limits: Researchers left out some V segments, among them TRBV6-2 and TRBV6-3, as indistinguishable. A missense variant in DCLRE1C was later tied to TCR beta V- and J-gene trimming. In a later analysis, common viral pathogens appeared linked to several of the most significant clusters.

In the case of this clone: Its target is unknown.

Looked up from germline, CDR1 is LNHDA and CDR2 is SQIVND (reference sequence). The ends lost 5 bases at V and 7 bases at J; junction bases unmatched: 10. The CDR3 runs 15 residues. The PCR used 60 Vbeta and 13 Jbeta primers. Original analysis: There were 80 million to 95 million unique TCR beta chains by a later count, and about 12 million of them were shared. Assay: immunoSEQ multiplex PCR; the TCRdb copy retains only in-frame clones and omits some. V, J and clone size reflect that table, while D and trimming were determined from the DNA. The listing records 150,000 to 200,000 clones. This TCR derives from a woman between 18 and 29 years old in good health and CMV-seropositive. The source material was PBMCs. The chain is built from TRBV19 and TRBJ1-5; TRBD1 matches 8 bases. The CDR3 DNA reads as TGTGCCAGTAGTGCTGGGACAGGATTATGGCAGCCCCAGCATTTT. This sequence encodes CASSAGTGLWQPQHF. The variable domain in full, completed from reference TRBV19 and TRBJ1-5, reads DGGITQSPKYLFRKEGQNVTLSCEQNLNHDAMYWYRQDPGQGLRLIYYSQIVNDFQKGDIAEGYSVSREKKESFPLTVTSAQKNPTAFYLCASSAGTGLWQPQHFGDGTRLSIL.